Below, 20 T cell receptor beta chains from the same sample are listed, as sequenced in a study of T-cell memory formation after mild COVID-19. TCRdb itself ran the 5' RACE reads through MiXCR, one entry per CDR3 protein. There are over 450,000 distinct CDR3 sequences in the sample; around 21% occur only once, and around 12% lies in the top ten. Sequenced input: PBMCs or a T cell subset sorted from them (not recorded which). The receptors were gathered from an adult woman who had mild COVID-19 (a few samples of this study predate the infection). Cell type and time point are not known.

This clonotype was detected many times. A read error may account for a junction end that differs from germline. V is TRBV9 and J is TRBJ2-7, with TRBD2 matching over 8 bases. There are 12 residues in the CDR3. Germline assignment: CDR1 SGDLS and CDR2 YYNGEE. The CDR3 nucleotides read TGTGCCAGCAGCTTGAAACCGGGACTAGGTCTGTTC. This encodes CASSLKPGLGLF.

The V call is TRBV5-5, the J call TRBJ1-1; D unclear. CDR3 length equals 17 residues. Germline V gene lookup returns CDR1 SGHKS and CDR2 YYEKEE (reference sequence). The V end lost 0 bases, the J end lost 0 bases, and 15 bases lay between the germline ends. The CDR3 bases are TGTGCCAGCAGCTTGGGCATCCCGGGAGTTATGAACACTGAAGCTTTCTTT. Its translation is CASSLGIPGVMNTEAFF.

The chain carries TRBV12-3 or TRBV12-4 and TRBJ2-5, with a weak D call TRBD2 (6 bases). This CDR3 has 13 residues. With 7 bases removed from V and 2 bases from J, the gap between germline ends came to 11 bases. The CDR3 DNA sequence: TGTGCCAGCACCTTGGGGGGACAAGAGACCCAGTACTTC. This gives the protein CASTLGGQETQYF.

In this sample, this clonotype turned up a few times. This chain connects TRBV7-9 to TRBJ1-4, with D hard to call. Trimming left V 1 base short and J 0 bases short, with 3 bases between. In germline, CDR1 is SEHNR, CDR2 FQNEAQ (reference sequence). This CDR3 contains 14 residues. For the CDR3, the DNA is TGTGCCAGCAGCTTAGAGGCAACTAATGAAAAACTGTTTTTT. Translated, it gives CASSLEATNEKLFF.

The gene calls are TRBV27 and TRBJ2-7; 10 bases map to TRBD2. After removal of 5 bases from V and 4 bases from J, the junction contained 5 bases not matched to a gene. Germline V gene sequence: CDR1 MNHEY, CDR2 SMNVEV (reference sequence). CDR3 size: 14 residues. CDR3 region: CASSASGGLYEQYF. The CDR3 nucleotides read TGTGCCAGCAGTGCTAGCGGGGGCTTGTACGAGCAGTACTTC.

The rearrangement uses TRBV6-2 or TRBV6-3 and TRBJ2-5; 11 nucleotides align to TRBD2. The CDR3 runs 13 residues. The germline gives CDR1 MNHEY, CDR2 SVGEGT. J was trimmed by 7 bases and V by 6 bases; bases with no gene match: 4. This CDR3 reads CASSHTSGGTQYF. CDR3 DNA: TGTGCCAGCAGCCACACTAGCGGGGGGACCCAGTACTTC.

This clonotype was detected only a few times. The chain employs TRBV27 and TRBJ1-6; 12 positions agree with TRBD1. V was clipped by 2 bases and J by 12 bases; unmatched bases: 11. In germline, CDR1 is MNHEY, CDR2 SMNVEV (reference sequence). The CDR3 totals 17 residues. The CDR3 reads CASSLERDRGRFRPLHF. The CDR3 nucleotides read TGTGCCAGCAGTTTAGAGAGGGACAGGGGGCGCTTCCGACCCCTCCACTTT.

This chain joins TRBV6-5 and TRBJ2-3; 8 positions match TRBD1. This CDR3 contains 16 residues. V was clipped by 6 bases and J by 0 bases; unmatched bases: 8. The germline gives CDR1 MNHEY, CDR2 SVGAGI. The CDR3 region is CASSSGQGRSTDTQYF. The CDR3 DNA reads as TGTGCCAGCAGCTCCGGACAGGGCCGAAGCACAGATACGCAGTATTTT.

The CDR3, as DNA: TGTGCCAGCAGCTTAATCAGGTTACCTCTCTACACCTTC. This gives the protein CASSLIRLPLYTF. The rearrangement uses TRBV7-9 and TRBJ1-2, with D unclear. This CDR3 is 13 amino acids long. Germline V gene data show CDR1 as SEHNR and CDR2 as FQNEAQ (reference sequence). V was pared by 2 bases and J by 10 bases, with 14 bases between.

The chain is built from TRBV6-5 and TRBJ1-1; maybe TRBD1 (6 bases). Between the trimmed V and J ends, which lost 8 bases and 3 bases, there was a span of 13 bases. CDR3 size: 13 residues. CDR1 MNHEY and CDR2 SVGAGI come from the germline V gene. CDR3 region: CASVRGWDTEAFF. CDR3 sequence (DNA): TGTGCCAGCGTCAGGGGTTGGGACACTGAAGCTTTCTTT.

This chain uses TRBV29-1 with TRBJ1-2; 8 bases are a match to TRBD1. Trimming cost V 6 bases and J 7 bases; bases outside gene matches: 10. CDR3 length: 13 residues. Germline CDR1 reads SQVTM; CDR2 reads ANQGSEA. The DNA of the CDR3 is TGCAGCGTCTATACGCAGGGGGCTAGTGGCTACACCTTC. Protein product: CSVYTQGASGYTF.

This sequence joins TRBV10-3 and TRBJ2-2, with D perhaps being TRBD1 or TRBD2 (5 bases each). This CDR3 is built from 17 residues. In germline, CDR1 is ENHRY, CDR2 SYGVKD. Trimming took 6 bases from V and 1 from J, leaving 18 bases between them. CDR3 amino acids: CAIRETPGRLNTGELFF. CDR3 nucleotide sequence: TGTGCCATCAGGGAAACCCCAGGGAGATTGAACACCGGGGAGCTGTTTTTT.

This clonotype was recorded a few times. The rearrangement uses TRBV7-2 and TRBJ1-1; D remains unclear. This CDR3 comprises 14 residues. V shed 1 base and J shed 1 base, with 7 bases lying between them. CDR1 is SGHTA, CDR2 FQGNSA, per germline. Here the CDR3 DNA reads TGTGCCAGCAGCTTAGAGGTGGGGAACACTGAAGCTTTCTTT. This codes for CASSLEVGNTEAFF. Variable domain in full (rest from reference TRBV7-2 and TRBJ1-1): GAGVSQSPSNKVTEKGKDVELRCDPISGHTALYWYRQSLGQGLEFLIYFQGNSAPDKSGLPSDRFSAERTGGSVSTLTIQRTQQEDSAVYLCASSLEVGNTEAFFGQGTRLTVV.

The chain links TRBV30 to TRBJ2-1; D is unresolved. With 0 bases removed from V and 4 bases from J, the gap between germline ends came to 16 bases. CDR1 and CDR2 from the germline V gene are GTSNPN and SVGIG (reference sequence). The CDR3 covers 16 residues. The CDR3 nucleotides are TGTGCCTGGAGTGTAAATCGGACGGTCACATACAATGAGCAGTTCTTC. It translates to CAWSVNRTVTYNEQFF.

This clonotype has a handful of counts. The V gene is TRBV21-1, the J gene TRBJ2-5; the D segment call TRBD2 is taken from the table without a DNA check. TRBV21-1 counts as a pseudogene. The CDR3 has 18 residues. In DNA, the CDR3 is TGTGCCAGCAGCAGGGAGGGGGGACTAGCGGGAGATGGAGAGACCCAGTACTTC. Amino acid sequence: CASSREGGLAGDGETQYF.

This sequence joins TRBV7-9 and TRBJ2-3; 7 nucleotides line up with TRBD2. The V gene's germline CDR1 is SEHNR and CDR2 FQNEAQ (reference sequence). J gave up 2 bases and V 5 bases, and 10 bases lay outside the gene matches. The CDR3 extends over 16 amino acids. Here the CDR3 DNA reads TGTGCCAGCAGCCCCCGGAACCGGGAGGACACAGATACGCAGTATTTT. Translation gives CASSPRNREDTDTQYF.

J is TRBJ1-2 and V is TRBV2; TRBD1 is a possible D gene (5 bases). The germline V gene has CDR1 SNHLY and CDR2 FYNNEI. The CDR3 spans 15 residues. V was clipped by 8 bases and J by 5 bases, with 21 bases between them. The CDR3 DNA reads as TGTGCCAGCCGACGAGATCCTCAGGGAGTGTATGGCTACACCTTC. This encodes CASRRDPQGVYGYTF.

V and J are TRBV3-1 and TRBJ1-2, with TRBD1 matching 7 bases. The CDR3 sequence is 14 residues long. Germline V gene data show CDR1 as LGHDT and CDR2 as YNNKEL (reference sequence). Losses at the gene ends were 2 bases for V and 4 bases for J; bases not matched to a gene: 4. The CDR3: CASSQRDSLYGYTF. The CDR3 nucleotides read TGTGCCAGCAGCCAACGGGACAGTCTCTATGGCTACACCTTC.

This clonotype has ten or more counts. The gene calls are TRBV7-9 and TRBJ2-1; 9 positions match TRBD1. The germline CDR1 and CDR2 sequences are SEHNR and FQNEAQ (reference sequence). There are 14 residues in the CDR3. V was clipped by 7 bases and J by 6 bases; unmatched bases: 7. The CDR3 spells CASMTGTGSNEQFF. CDR3 coding DNA: TGTGCCAGCATGACGGGGACAGGGAGCAATGAGCAGTTCTTC.

This clonotype was found a few times. V and J are TRBV7-6 and TRBJ2-3, with 8 bases lining up with TRBD2. CDR1 and CDR2 from the germline V gene are SGHVS and FNYEAQ. The length of the CDR3 is 19 residues. The V and J ends lost 3 bases and 6 bases, in that order; junction bases with no gene match: 20. The CDR3 loop reads CASSFPRTGLAPSRDTQYF. CDR3 nucleotides: TGTGCCAGCAGCTTCCCGAGAACTGGACTAGCCCCGAGCAGGGATACGCAGTATTTT. Based on the CDR3 plus reference TRBV7-6 and TRBJ2-3, the full variable domain is GAGVSQSPRYKVTKRGQDVALRCDPISGHVSLYWYRQALGQGPEFLTYFNYEAQQDKSGLPNDRFSAERPEGSISTLTIQRTEQRDSAMYRCASSFPRTGLAPSRDTQYFGPGTRLTVL.